Below, one T cell receptor (beta chain) is given with its context. Assay used: immunoSEQ multiplex PCR; TCRdb lists only in-frame clones, some missing. This table has a few hundred thousand clones, approximately 90% appearing once. This CDR3 is 15 amino acids long. Trimming took off 4 bases at V and 10 bases at J, with 20 bases between the two ends. The V gene's germline CDR1 is LGHNA and CDR2 YSLEER. The data are from a study of blood T cell repertoires in COVID-19. Study information: Sample material is recorded as cDNA or gDNA derived from T cells, B-cell-depleted T cells, or PBMCs.

The sequenced material came from peripheral blood. The origin of this receptor is a woman between 25 and 40 years old with active or convalescent COVID-19. The V call is TRBV4-3, the J call TRBJ2-1, with D possibly matching TRBD2 (6 bases). In nucleotides, the CDR3 is TGCGCCAGCAGCCCTCAGAGACTAGAGGCTGAGGAGCAGTTCTTC. Residues: CASSPQRLEAEEQFF.